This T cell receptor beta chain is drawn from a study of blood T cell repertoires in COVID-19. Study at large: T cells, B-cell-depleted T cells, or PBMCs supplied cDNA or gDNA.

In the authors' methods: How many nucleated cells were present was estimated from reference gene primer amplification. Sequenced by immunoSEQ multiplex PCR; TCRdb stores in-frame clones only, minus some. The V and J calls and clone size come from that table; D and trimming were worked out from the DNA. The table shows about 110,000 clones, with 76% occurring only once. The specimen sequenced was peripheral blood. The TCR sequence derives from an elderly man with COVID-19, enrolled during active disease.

The CDR3 nucleotides are TGTGCCATCAGTGTTGATAGCGGGAACTACAATGAGCAGTTCTTC. As protein: CAISVDSGNYNEQFF. V is TRBV10-3 and J is TRBJ2-1; 8 bases are a match to TRBD2. Per the germline V gene, CDR1 is ENHRY and CDR2 is SYGVKD. The V and J ends lost 4 bases and 3 bases, in that order; junction bases with no gene match: 5. This CDR3 is built from 15 residues.